The 5 T cell receptor beta chains below come from one sample, sequenced in a study of prognosis after radiotherapy for stage I lung cancer. Genomic DNA was subjected to two-round multiplex PCR for amplification of TCR beta CDR3. First-round PCR, the initial amplification, used primers specific to each TRBV and TRBJ gene. TCRdb processed the multiplex PCR reads anew with MiXCR; each CDR3 protein has one entry. The table includes nearly 35,000 distinct CDR3 sequences, approximately 35% detected once. This specimen was PBMCs, taken before or after stereotactic body radiation therapy (not recorded which). These TCRs come from a donor over 45 with non-small cell lung cancer.

This clonotype was seen just once. The V and J genes are TRBV20-1 and TRBJ1-1; TRBD1 matches 9 bases. Looked up from germline, CDR1 is DFQATT and CDR2 is SNEGSKA (reference sequence). V trimming: 0 bases; J trimming: 8 bases; junction bases outside the gene matches: 7. This CDR3 comprises 14 residues. CDR3 nucleotide sequence: TGCAGTGCTAGAGACGGACAGGGGTCGACCGAAGCTTTCTTT. As protein: CSARDGQGSTEAFF.

This clonotype was picked up a small number of times. A much bigger clone sits one base away, suggesting this may be a read error. The chain links TRBV5-1 to TRBJ2-5; D may be TRBD2 (5 bases). Germline V lookup: CDR1 SGHRS, CDR2 YFSETQ. This CDR3 spans 14 amino acids. CDR3 loop: CASSLEARGETKYF. Here the CDR3 DNA reads TGCGCCAGCAGCTTGGAGGCCCGGGGAGAGACCAAGTACTTC.

This clonotype was recorded at least ten times. The chain employs TRBV20-1 and TRBJ1-5; 7 bases are shared with TRBD1. The CDR3 runs to 14 residues. Germline trimming cut 4 bases from V and 0 bases from J; bases unmatched to any gene: 3. CDR1 is DFQATT and CDR2 is SNEGSKA in the germline V gene (reference sequence). CDR3 amino acids: CSAMGQYSNQPQHF. CDR3 bases: TGCAGTGCTATGGGACAGTATAGCAATCAGCCCCAGCATTTT.

Ten or more counts support this clonotype. The chain combines TRBV12-3 or TRBV12-4 with TRBJ2-7; TRBD1 agrees at 9 bases. The CDR3 covers 14 residues. V shed 6 bases, J shed 3 bases, and the junction held 6 bases outside the gene matches. Here the CDR3 DNA reads TGTGCCAGCAGCCCGGGACAGGGTAGCTACGAGCAGTACTTC. Protein product: CASSPGQGSYEQYF.

The CDR3 protein is CASSQRGSGREQFF. CDR3 DNA: TGTGCCAGCAGCCAGCGGGGTTCGGGGCGTGAGCAGTTCTTC. This rearrangement joins TRBV3-1 to TRBJ2-1; D is perhaps TRBD2 (6 bases). V gave up 3 bases and J gave up 9 bases, with 15 bases separating them. Germline V gives CDR1 LGHDT, CDR2 YNNKEL (reference sequence). This CDR3 comprises 14 residues.